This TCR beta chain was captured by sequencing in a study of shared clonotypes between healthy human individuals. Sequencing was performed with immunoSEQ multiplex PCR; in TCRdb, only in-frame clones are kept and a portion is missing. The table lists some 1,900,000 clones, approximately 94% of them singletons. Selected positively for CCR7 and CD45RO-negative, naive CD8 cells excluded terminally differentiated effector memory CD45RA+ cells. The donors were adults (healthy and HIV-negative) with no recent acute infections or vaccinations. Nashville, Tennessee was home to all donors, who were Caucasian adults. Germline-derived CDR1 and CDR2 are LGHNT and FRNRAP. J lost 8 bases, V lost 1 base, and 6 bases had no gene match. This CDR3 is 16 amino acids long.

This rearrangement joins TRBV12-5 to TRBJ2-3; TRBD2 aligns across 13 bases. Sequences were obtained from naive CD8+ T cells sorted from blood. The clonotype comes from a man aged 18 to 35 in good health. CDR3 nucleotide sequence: TGTGCTAGTGGTTTGGGGACTAGCGGGAGAACCCTTACGCAGTATTTT. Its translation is CASGLGTSGRTLTQYF.